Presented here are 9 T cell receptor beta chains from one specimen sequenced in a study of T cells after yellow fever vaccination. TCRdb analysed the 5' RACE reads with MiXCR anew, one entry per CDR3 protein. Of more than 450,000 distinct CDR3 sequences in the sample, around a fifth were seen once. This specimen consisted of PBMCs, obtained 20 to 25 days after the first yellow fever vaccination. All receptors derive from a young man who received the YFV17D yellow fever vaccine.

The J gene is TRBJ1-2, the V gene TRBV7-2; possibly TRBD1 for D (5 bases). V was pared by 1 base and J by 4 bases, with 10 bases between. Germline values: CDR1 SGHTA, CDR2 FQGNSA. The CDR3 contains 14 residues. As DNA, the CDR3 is TGTGCCAGCAGCTTAGACTCAGGGAGCTATGGCTACACCTTC. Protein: CASSLDSGSYGYTF. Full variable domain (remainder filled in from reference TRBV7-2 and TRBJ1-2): GAGVSQSPSNKVTEKGKDVELRCDPISGHTALYWYRQSLGQGLEFLIYFQGNSAPDKSGLPSDRFSAERTGGSVSTLTIQRTQQEDSAVYLCASSLDSGSYGYTFGSGTRLTVV.

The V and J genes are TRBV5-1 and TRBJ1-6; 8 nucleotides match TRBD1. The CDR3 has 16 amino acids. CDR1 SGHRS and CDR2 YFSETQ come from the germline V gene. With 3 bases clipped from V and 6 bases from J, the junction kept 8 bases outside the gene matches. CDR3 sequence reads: CASSSAGQGGNSPLHF. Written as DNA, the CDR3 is TGCGCCAGCAGCTCAGCCGGACAGGGTGGTAATTCACCCCTCCACTTT.

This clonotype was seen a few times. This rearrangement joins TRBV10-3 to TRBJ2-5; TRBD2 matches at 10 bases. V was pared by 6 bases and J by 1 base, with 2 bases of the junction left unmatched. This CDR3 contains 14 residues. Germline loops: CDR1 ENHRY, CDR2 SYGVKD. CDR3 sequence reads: CAIRSSGGQETQYF. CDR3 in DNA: TGTGCCATCAGATCTAGCGGGGGCCAAGAGACCCAGTACTTC.

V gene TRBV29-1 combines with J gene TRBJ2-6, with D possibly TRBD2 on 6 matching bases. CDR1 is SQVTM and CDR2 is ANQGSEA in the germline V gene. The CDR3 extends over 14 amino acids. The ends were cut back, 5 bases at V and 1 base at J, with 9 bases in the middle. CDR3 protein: CSVRRGSGANVLTF. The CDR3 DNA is TGCAGCGTTCGGAGGGGATCTGGGGCCAACGTCCTGACTTTC.

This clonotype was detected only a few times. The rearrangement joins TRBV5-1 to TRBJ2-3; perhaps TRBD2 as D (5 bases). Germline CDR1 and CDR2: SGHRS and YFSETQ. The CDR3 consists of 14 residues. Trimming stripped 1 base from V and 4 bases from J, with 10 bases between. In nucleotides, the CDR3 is TGCGCCAGCAGCTTGCTCGGCGGGCCAGATACGCAGTATTTT. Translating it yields CASSLLGGPDTQYF.

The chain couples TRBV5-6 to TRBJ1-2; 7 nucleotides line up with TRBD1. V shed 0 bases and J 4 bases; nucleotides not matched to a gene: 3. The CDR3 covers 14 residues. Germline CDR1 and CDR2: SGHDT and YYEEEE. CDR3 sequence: CASSLGDRVYGYTF. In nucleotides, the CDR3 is TGTGCCAGCAGCTTGGGCGACAGGGTCTATGGCTACACCTTC.

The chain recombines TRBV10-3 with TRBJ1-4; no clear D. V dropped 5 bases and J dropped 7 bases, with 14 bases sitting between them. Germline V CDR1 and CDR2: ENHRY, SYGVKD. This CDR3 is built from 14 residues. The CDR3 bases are TGTGCCATCAGTACCAACCCTGGGAGTGAAAAACTGTTTTTT. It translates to CAISTNPGSEKLFF.

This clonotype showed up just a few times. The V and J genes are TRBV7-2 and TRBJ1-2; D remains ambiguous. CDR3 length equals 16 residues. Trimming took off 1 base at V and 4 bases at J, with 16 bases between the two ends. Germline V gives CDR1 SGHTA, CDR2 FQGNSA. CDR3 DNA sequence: TGTGCCAGCAGCTTAGTCCTCGCAGGATACCTCTATGGCTACACCTTC. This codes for CASSLVLAGYLYGYTF.

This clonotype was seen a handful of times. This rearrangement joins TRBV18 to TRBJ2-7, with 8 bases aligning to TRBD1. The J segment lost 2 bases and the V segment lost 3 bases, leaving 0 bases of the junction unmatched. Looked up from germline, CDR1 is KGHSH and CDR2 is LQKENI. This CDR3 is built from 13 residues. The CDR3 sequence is CASSPDRAYEQYV. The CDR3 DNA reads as TGTGCCAGCTCACCGGACAGGGCCTACGAGCAGTACGTC.